This entry lists 30 T cell receptor beta chains sequenced from one sample in a study of OX40 agonist ivuxolimab in advanced cancers. TCRdb keeps only in-frame clones here, not all; method: immunoSEQ multiplex PCR. The sample records some 80,000 clones, around 85% being singletons. The material was CD4+ or CD8+ T cells sorted from blood, obtained in a trial of the OX40 agonist ivuxolimab. The receptors shown here come from an adult with an advanced solid tumor such as melanoma, head and neck, liver or kidney cancer.

This clone was detected only a few times. The chain has TRBV30 and TRBJ1-3, with a weak D call TRBD1 (5 bases). Trimming stripped 5 bases from V and 0 bases from J, with 5 bases between. The CDR3 has 12 amino acids. Per germline, CDR1 GTSNPN and CDR2 SVGIG (reference sequence). The CDR3 protein is CAWGHSGNTIYF. As DNA, the CDR3 is TGTGCCTGGGGACACTCTGGAAACACCATATATTTT.

Only a few counts were recorded for this clone. This sequence joins TRBV18 and TRBJ1-2, with 7 bases matching TRBD1. Trimming removed 3 bases from V and 5 bases from J; junction bases left unmatched: 9. Germline V CDR1 and CDR2: KGHSH, LQKENI. CDR3 length: 15 amino acids. The CDR3 nucleotides are TGTGCCAGCTCACCTCCAACCGGGACAGAATATGGCTACACCTTC. It specifies CASSPPTGTEYGYTF.

This chain uses TRBV7-2 with TRBJ1-5; no clear D gene. Germline CDR1 SGHTA, CDR2 FQGNSA. This CDR3 has 13 residues. With 4 bases removed from V and 7 bases from J, the gap between germline ends came to 11 bases. DNA of the CDR3: TGTGCCAGCAGCTCTCAACCGGAGCAGCCCCAGCATTTT. It yields the protein CASSSQPEQPQHF.

The chain has TRBV19 and TRBJ2-1, with 9 nucleotides matching TRBD2. V shed 3 bases and J 10 bases; nucleotides not matched to a gene: 10. Looked up from germline, CDR1 is LNHDA and CDR2 is SQIVND (reference sequence). The CDR3 has 15 amino acids. CDR3 nucleotide sequence: TGTGCCAGTAGTATCATGGCGGGGGGGCCTGGAGAGCAGTTCTTC. Encoded protein: CASSIMAGGPGEQFF.

This clone was counted a single time. The chain recombines TRBV5-1 with TRBJ2-5; TRBD2 agrees at 8 bases. The V segment lost 4 bases and the J segment 6 bases; nucleotides outside the gene matches: 8. The germline V gene has CDR1 SGHRS and CDR2 YFSETQ. The CDR3 runs 14 residues. In DNA, the CDR3 is TGCGCCAGCAGCACGGGACTAGAGGGGAAGACCCAGTACTTC. Its protein is CASSTGLEGKTQYF.

This CDR3 reads CASTSGNFNSPLHF. The CDR3 DNA reads TGTGCCAGCACCTCGGGAAATTTTAATTCACCCCTCCACTTT. The V gene is TRBV6-6, the J gene TRBJ1-6; D is ambiguous. The CDR3 has 14 amino acids. CDR1 is MNHNY, CDR2 SVGAGI, per germline (reference sequence). Between the trimmed V and J ends, which lost 7 bases and 6 bases, there was a span of 13 bases.

With regard to this clone: Other DNA sequences in the sample encode the same CDR3. The CDR3 bases are TGTGCCAGCAGCTTAGAAGGGCAGAGCTCCTACGAGCAGTACTTC. Its translation: CASSLEGQSSYEQYF. The rearrangement links TRBV11-1 to TRBJ2-7, with D hard to call. CDR1 and CDR2 (germline): SGHAT, FQDESV (reference sequence). V dropped 1 base and J dropped 0 bases, with 10 bases sitting between them. The CDR3 length is 15 residues. Complete variable domain (other parts from reference TRBV11-1 and TRBJ2-7): EAEVAQSPRYKITEKSQAVAFWCDPISGHATLYWYRQILGQGPELLVQFQDESVVDDSQLPKDRFSAERLKGVDSTLKIQPAELGDSAMYLCASSLEGQSSYEQYFGPGTRLTVT.

The J gene is TRBJ1-1, the V gene TRBV7-6; no clear D gene. The CDR3 runs to 13 residues. V was clipped by 0 bases and J by 9 bases, with 11 bases between them. The germline V gene encodes CDR1 SGHVS and CDR2 FNYEAQ. Written as DNA, the CDR3 is TGTGCCAGCAGCTTAGCTCCCGGCGGGAAAGCTTTCTTT. It yields the protein CASSLAPGGKAFF. Full variable domain (outside the CDR3, taken from reference TRBV7-6 and TRBJ1-1): GAGVSQSPRYKVTKRGQDVALRCDPISGHVSLYWYRQALGQGPEFLTYFNYEAQQDKSGLPNDRFSAERPEGSISTLTIQRTEQRDSAMYRCASSLAPGGKAFFGQGTRLTVV.

This chain connects TRBV19 to TRBJ2-5; 9 positions agree with TRBD2. This CDR3 region has 14 residues. The trim removed 5 bases at V and 5 bases at J, leaving 6 bases unmatched. Germline V CDR1 and CDR2: LNHDA, SQIVND (reference sequence). The CDR3 reads CASSLGGGAETQYF. The CDR3 bases are TGTGCCAGTAGTTTGGGCGGGGGGGCTGAGACCCAGTACTTC.

This clone was picked up one time. The chain uses TRBV28 and TRBJ2-4; D is perhaps TRBD1 (5 bases). The CDR3 contains 15 residues. Germline assignment: CDR1 MDHEN and CDR2 SYDVKM. V lost 7 bases and J lost 0, with 13 bases in between. CDR3 in amino acids: CASNAGAVAKNIQYF. The CDR3 DNA reads TGTGCCAGCAACGCTGGGGCGGTAGCCAAAAACATTCAGTACTTC.

V gene TRBV11-2 combines with J gene TRBJ2-1, with 9 bases identical to TRBD2. The CDR3 is 15 amino acids. Germline assignment: CDR1 SGHAT and CDR2 FQNNGV. The V segment lost 6 bases and the J segment 5 bases; nucleotides outside the gene matches: 8. The CDR3: CASREAGGPHNEQFF. CDR3 sequence (DNA): TGTGCCAGCAGGGAAGCGGGGGGACCTCACAATGAGCAGTTCTTC.

The chain has TRBV14 and TRBJ2-4; the D gene is possibly TRBD1 (5 bases). V was pared by 0 bases and J by 2 bases, with 14 bases between. Germline V gene data show CDR1 as SGHDN and CDR2 as FVKESK. There are 17 residues in the CDR3. Here the CDR3 reads CASSQDSQAGTKNIQYF. CDR3 in DNA: TGTGCCAGCAGCCAAGATTCGCAGGCAGGGACCAAAAACATTCAGTACTTC. The full variable domain, in which reference TRBV14 and TRBJ2-4 provide the parts outside the CDR3, is EAGVTQFPSHSVIEKGQTVTLRCDPISGHDNLYWYRRVMGKEIKFLLHFVKESKQDESGMPNNRFLAERTGGTYSTLKVQPAELEDSGVYFCASSQDSQAGTKNIQYFGAGTRLSVL.

This rearrangement joins TRBV7-8 to TRBJ2-2; D remains ambiguous. Trimming took off 2 bases at V and 6 bases at J, with 7 bases between the two ends. The CDR3 has 13 residues. Per the germline V gene, CDR1 is SGHVS and CDR2 is FQNEAQ. CDR3 region: CASSLIRAGELFF. CDR3 sequence (DNA): TGTGCCAGCAGCTTAATCCGAGCCGGGGAGCTGTTTTTT.

The rearrangement joins TRBV28 to TRBJ2-5; D gene unclear. CDR1 and CDR2 from the germline V gene are MDHEN and SYDVKM. Deletions cut 5 bases from V and 4 bases from J, with 14 bases between. The CDR3 covers 14 residues. CDR3: CASSPTWAAETQYF. For the CDR3, the DNA is TGTGCCAGCAGTCCTACGTGGGCGGCAGAGACCCAGTACTTC.

The chain carries TRBV7-3 and TRBJ1-2; D is possibly TRBD1 (5 bases). CDR3 length: 15 amino acids. Germline V gene data show CDR1 as SGHTA and CDR2 as FQGTGA. Trimming cost V 5 bases and J 3 bases, with 16 bases left between them. The CDR3 DNA sequence: TGTGCCAGCAGCCCTACGGGGGATCCGGACTATGGCTACACCTTC. It is translated as CASSPTGDPDYGYTF.

The chain couples TRBV5-1 to TRBJ2-3; 8 bases are a match to TRBD1. This CDR3 has 15 residues. Germline lookup yields CDR1 SGHRS and CDR2 YFSETQ. The V and J ends lost 4 bases and 3 bases, in that order; junction bases with no gene match: 7. DNA of the CDR3: TGCGCCAGCAGCATCGGGACAGGTGGGACAGATACGCAGTATTTT. Amino acid sequence: CASSIGTGGTDTQYF.

This clone turned up a few times. The J gene is TRBJ1-1, the V gene TRBV18; 8 nucleotides line up with TRBD1. The CDR3 is 14 residues long. The V gene end was trimmed by 5 bases and the J gene end by 1 base; junction bases not matched to a gene: 3. Germline CDR1 and CDR2: KGHSH and LQKENI. The CDR3 sequence: CASSSGQGNTEAFF. The CDR3 DNA reads as TGTGCCAGCTCATCCGGACAGGGGAACACTGAAGCTTTCTTT.

J is TRBJ1-2 and V is TRBV4-2, with D possibly matching TRBD1 (5 bases). Germline CDR1 and CDR2: LGHNA and YNFKEQ. The CDR3 is 16 amino acids. V was clipped by 4 bases and J by 4 bases, with 19 bases between them. CDR3 amino acids: CASSPKIGAGTYGYTF. The CDR3 coding sequence is TGTGCCAGCAGCCCGAAGATAGGGGCCGGAACCTATGGCTACACCTTC.

The genes are TRBV7-8 and TRBJ1-1; 9 positions agree with TRBD1. This CDR3 has 14 amino acids. The V segment lost 6 bases and the J segment 5 bases; nucleotides outside the gene matches: 7. Germline CDR1 is SGHVS and CDR2 is FQNEAQ. CDR3 residues: CASSWTGESTEAFF. The CDR3 bases are TGTGCCAGCAGTTGGACAGGGGAGAGTACTGAAGCTTTCTTT.

The count of this clone is one. J is TRBJ1-1 and V is TRBV5-1; 8 bases match TRBD1. J lost 3 bases, V lost 0 bases, and 7 bases had no gene match. The germline CDR1 and CDR2 sequences are SGHRS and YFSETQ. The CDR3 runs 16 residues. CDR3 sequence: CASSLGAGGKHTEAFF. In DNA, the CDR3 is TGCGCCAGCAGCTTGGGGGCAGGGGGCAAGCACACTGAAGCTTTCTTT.

V is TRBV4-1 and J is TRBJ1-4; tentatively, D is TRBD1 (5 bases). Trimming shortened V by 8 bases and J by 8 bases, and 18 bases separated the two germline ends. CDR1 MGHRA and CDR2 YSYEKL come from the germline V gene. The CDR3 is 14 amino acids. This CDR3 is CASAIRSGPEKLFF. The CDR3, as DNA: TGCGCCAGCGCTATTAGGTCAGGGCCGGAAAAACTGTTTTTT.

This clone came up once. The chain employs TRBV5-4 and TRBJ2-1, with D perhaps matching TRBD1 or TRBD2 (5 bases each). The CDR3 has 15 residues. The germline V and J ends were trimmed by 4 bases and 2 bases, with 13 bases remaining between them. Per germline, CDR1 SGHNT and CDR2 YYREEE (reference sequence). The CDR3 nucleotides read TGTGCCAGCAGCGTCCGGGACGGAGCCTACAATGAGCAGTTCTTC. Translation gives CASSVRDGAYNEQFF.

This clone has ten or more counts. The V and J genes are TRBV28 and TRBJ1-1; D not certain. V lost 8 bases, J lost 1 base, and 8 bases lay in between. The CDR3 contains 12 residues. Germline CDR1 is MDHEN and CDR2 is SYDVKM. The CDR3 sequence: CASLAWNTEAFF. The CDR3, as DNA: TGTGCCAGCCTGGCCTGGAACACTGAAGCTTTCTTT.

V is TRBV19 and J is TRBJ1-2; no reliable D call. The ends were cut back, 3 bases at V and 2 bases at J, with 7 bases in the middle. The CDR3 loop spans 13 amino acids. Germline values: CDR1 LNHDA, CDR2 SQIVND (reference sequence). The CDR3 nucleotides read TGTGCCAGTAGTATCCAACCCAACTATGGCTACACCTTC. It codes for CASSIQPNYGYTF.

V is TRBV9 and J is TRBJ1-5; unclear D gene. This CDR3 region has 13 residues. V was trimmed by 4 bases and J by 3 bases, leaving 8 bases between them. Germline-derived CDR1 and CDR2 are SGDLS and YYNGEE. The CDR3 DNA reads as TGTGCCAGCAGCCCCGGGCCCAATCAGCCCCAGCATTTT. The encoded protein is CASSPGPNQPQHF.

The J gene is TRBJ1-2, the V gene TRBV20-1; 7 bases match TRBD1. The CDR3 loop spans 11 amino acids. The V and J ends lost 7 bases and 7 bases, in that order; junction bases with no gene match: 6. Germline-derived CDR1 and CDR2 are DFQATT and SNEGSKA (reference sequence). DNA of the CDR3: TGCAGTGGTCAGGGGGAAGGTGGCTACACCTTC. Amino acids: CSGQGEGGYTF.

The gene calls are TRBV6-1 and TRBJ2-2; D possibly corresponds to TRBD1 (5 bases). V was trimmed by 6 bases and J by 0 bases, leaving 8 bases between them. Germline V gene sequence: CDR1 MNHNS, CDR2 SASEGT. The CDR3 runs to 14 residues. CDR3 DNA sequence: TGTGCCAGCAGCCAGGGAACGAACACCGGGGAGCTGTTTTTT. Its translation: CASSQGTNTGELFF.

The chain has TRBV5-1 and TRBJ2-5; 7 bases map to TRBD1. CDR3 length equals 15 residues. Germline V gives CDR1 SGHRS, CDR2 YFSETQ. V dropped 4 bases and J dropped 2; count of bases not matched to a gene: 8. CDR3 protein: CASSTQGQDQETQYF. The CDR3 region has the DNA TGCGCCAGCAGCACCCAAGGACAGGATCAAGAGACCCAGTACTTC.

This sequence joins TRBV13 and TRBJ2-5; 9 bases agree with TRBD1. The CDR3 has 14 amino acids. V was clipped by 5 bases and J by 5 bases; unmatched bases: 6. CDR1 and CDR2 from the germline V gene are PRHDT and FYEKMQ (reference sequence). CDR3 coding DNA: TGTGCCAGCAGCACGGGGACAGGGCAGGAGACCCAGTACTTC. It yields the protein CASSTGTGQETQYF.

J is TRBJ2-7 and V is TRBV30; D assignment may be TRBD1 or TRBD2 (5 bases each). V lost 1 base and J 1 base, leaving 8 bases between the germline ends. Germline CDR1 is GTSNPN and CDR2 is SVGIG (reference sequence). The CDR3 length is 13 residues. Written as DNA, the CDR3 is TGTGCCTGGAGTGGAGGGGCATCCTACGAGCAGTACTTC. This codes for CAWSGGASYEQYF.